Following are 2 T cell receptor beta chains from one sample sequenced in a study of cytomegalovirus exposure and HLA in healthy donors. The PCR used 60 Vbeta and 13 Jbeta primers. Clones were sequenced by immunoSEQ multiplex PCR, and TCRdb holds only the in-frame ones, with some missing. The sample yields under 200,000 clones, around three quarters seen once. Sample: PBMCs. The receptors originated from a man between 50 and 59 years old in good health and CMV-seropositive.

The chain is built from TRBV5-4 and TRBJ2-2; weak D call: TRBD1 (5 bases). Germline assignment: CDR1 SGHNT and CDR2 YYREEE (reference sequence). V dropped 2 bases and J dropped 1 base, with 9 bases sitting between them. The CDR3 has 15 residues. The CDR3 sequence is CASSFGQGNTGELFF. The CDR3 DNA sequence: TGTGCCAGCAGCTTTGGCCAGGGGAACACCGGGGAGCTGTTTTTT.

The gene calls are TRBV5-1 and TRBJ2-1; possibly TRBD1 for D (6 bases). V lost 0 bases, J lost 0 bases, and 10 bases lay in between. The CDR3 sequence is 16 residues long. The V gene's germline CDR1 is SGHRS and CDR2 YFSETQ. The chain's CDR3 is CASSLGQVLSYNEQFF. CDR3 coding DNA: TGCGCCAGCAGCTTGGGACAGGTCCTCTCCTACAATGAGCAGTTCTTC.